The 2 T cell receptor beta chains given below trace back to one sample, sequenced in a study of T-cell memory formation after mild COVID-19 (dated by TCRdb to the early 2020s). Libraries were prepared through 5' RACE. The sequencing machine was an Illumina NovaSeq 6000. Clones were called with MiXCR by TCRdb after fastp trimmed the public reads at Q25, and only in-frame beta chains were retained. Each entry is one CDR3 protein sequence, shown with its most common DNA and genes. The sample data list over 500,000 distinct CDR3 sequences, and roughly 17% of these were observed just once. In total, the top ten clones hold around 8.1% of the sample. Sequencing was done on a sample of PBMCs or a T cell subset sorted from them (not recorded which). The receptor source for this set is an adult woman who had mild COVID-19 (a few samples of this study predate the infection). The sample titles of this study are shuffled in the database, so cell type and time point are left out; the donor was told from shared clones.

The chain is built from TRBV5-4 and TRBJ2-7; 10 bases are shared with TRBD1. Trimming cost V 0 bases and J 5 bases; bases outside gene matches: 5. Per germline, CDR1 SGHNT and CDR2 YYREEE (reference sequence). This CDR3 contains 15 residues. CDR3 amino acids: CASSLAGTGVDEQYF. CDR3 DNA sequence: TGTGCCAGCAGCTTGGCCGGGACAGGGGTTGACGAGCAGTACTTC.

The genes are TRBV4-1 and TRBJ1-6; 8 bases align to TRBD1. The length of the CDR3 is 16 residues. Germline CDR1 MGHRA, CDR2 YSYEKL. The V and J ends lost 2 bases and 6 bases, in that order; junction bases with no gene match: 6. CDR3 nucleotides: TGCGCCAGCAGCCAATTCCCCACAGGGGGTAATTCACCCCTCCACTTT. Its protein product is CASSQFPTGGNSPLHF.